The clone carrying this T cell receptor beta chain was recorded at least ten times. These data belong to a study of blood T cell repertoires in COVID-19. On the study more broadly: Collection of acute and convalescent COVID-19 samples took place in the United States, Italy and Spain. Sources were T cells, B-cell-depleted T cells, or PBMCs; the material itself was cDNA or gDNA.

Source study methods: Scientists estimated how many nucleated cells there were by amplifying reference gene primers. TCRdb's copy holds only in-frame clones and misses some; the assay was immunoSEQ multiplex PCR. D and trimming come from the DNA, and the V and J calls and clone size come from that table. The sample holds a few hundred thousand clones; more than 70% are singletons and the top ten take more than 6.5%. This CDR3 spans 13 amino acids. The V segment lost 6 bases and the J segment 4 bases; nucleotides outside the gene matches: 5. Germline lookup yields CDR1 SGHTA and CDR2 FQGNSA. The origin of this receptor is a woman aged 25 to 39 who had recovered from COVID-19. J is TRBJ1-1 and V is TRBV7-2, with TRBD1 matching over 7 bases. The specimen sequenced was peripheral blood. CDR3 residues: CASRTGFGTEAFF. The CDR3 coding sequence is TGTGCCAGCAGGACAGGGTTTGGCACTGAAGCTTTCTTT.